This T cell receptor beta chain appears in the sequencing data of a study of blood T cell repertoires in COVID-19. Study information: In each case, the material was cDNA or gDNA derived from T cells, B-cell-depleted T cells, or PBMCs.

The table came from immunoSEQ multiplex PCR; TCRdb's copy has only in-frame clones and leaves some out. The sample yields 250,000 or so clones, roughly 86% seen once. The germline CDR1 and CDR2 sequences are SGHAT and FQNNGV. The CDR3 covers 16 residues. V dropped 8 bases and J dropped 7; count of bases not matched to a gene: 13. The source material was PBMCs or T cells enriched from blood (not recorded which). This rearrangement joins TRBV11-2 to TRBJ2-1; 11 bases line up with TRBD2. The sequence was collected from a woman in her late teens or twenties who had recovered from COVID-19. Written as DNA, the CDR3 is TGTGCCAGCGGAGGGATTCTAGCGGGGGGTTTGAATGAGCAGTTCTTC. Protein sequence: CASGGILAGGLNEQFF.